The entry that follows covers one TCR beta chain sequence. Its antigen is not known. Other DNA sequences in the sample encode the same CDR3. The entry originates in a study of cytomegalovirus exposure and HLA in healthy donors. Study-level points and caveats: Information on immune exposure was restricted to one variable (CMV serostatus). Reported results showed that the classifier diagnosed cytomegalovirus status with high specificity and sensitivity. The authors enumerated roughly 180 TCR beta chains as linked to cytomegalovirus.

This CDR3 comprises 16 residues. V was shortened by 5 bases and J by 2 bases, with 20 bases between the two germline ends. Germline CDR1 is SGHRS and CDR2 is YFSETQ. Unrecorded immune exposure was likely among donors, who were nominally healthy when sampled. The primer mix had 60 Vbeta and 13 Jbeta primers. Using immunoSEQ multiplex PCR, the repertoire was profiled, and TCRdb retains in-frame clones only, with some absent. The table shows under 200,000 clones, with 62% occurring only once. The sequencing sample was made of PBMCs. The TCR sequence derives from a man aged 40-50 years in good health and CMV-seronegative. This sequence joins TRBV5-1 and TRBJ2-7; tentative D call: TRBD2 (6 bases). The CDR3, as DNA: TGCGCCAGCAGTCGCACTAGCACCAGTTCGACCTACGAGCAGTACTTC. It translates to CASSRTSTSSTYEQYF.